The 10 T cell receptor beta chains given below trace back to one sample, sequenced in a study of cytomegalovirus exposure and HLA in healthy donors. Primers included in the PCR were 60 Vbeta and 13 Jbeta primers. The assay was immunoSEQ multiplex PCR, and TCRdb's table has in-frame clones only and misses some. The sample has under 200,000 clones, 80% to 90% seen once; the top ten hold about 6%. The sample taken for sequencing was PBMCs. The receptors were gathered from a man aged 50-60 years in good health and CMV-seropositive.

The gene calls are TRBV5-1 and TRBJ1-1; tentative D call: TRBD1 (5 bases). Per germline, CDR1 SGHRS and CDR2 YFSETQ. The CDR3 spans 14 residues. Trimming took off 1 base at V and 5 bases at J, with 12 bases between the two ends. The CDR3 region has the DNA TGCGCCAGCAGCTTGTCGGGGGGGGTGACTGAAGCTTTCTTT. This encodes CASSLSGGVTEAFF.

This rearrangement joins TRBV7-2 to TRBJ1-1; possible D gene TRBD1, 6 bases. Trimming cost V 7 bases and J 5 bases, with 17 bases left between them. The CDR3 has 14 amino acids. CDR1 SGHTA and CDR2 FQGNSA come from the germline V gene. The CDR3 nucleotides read TGTGCCAGCACCTTTAGCCCGGGACAAACTGAAGCTTTCTTT. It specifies CASTFSPGQTEAFF.

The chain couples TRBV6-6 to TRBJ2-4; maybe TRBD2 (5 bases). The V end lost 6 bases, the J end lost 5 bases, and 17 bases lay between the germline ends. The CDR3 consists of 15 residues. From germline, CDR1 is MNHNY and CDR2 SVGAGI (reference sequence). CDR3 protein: CASSPNSGGENIQYF. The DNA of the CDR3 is TGTGCCAGCAGCCCTAACTCCGGAGGAGAAAACATTCAGTACTTC.

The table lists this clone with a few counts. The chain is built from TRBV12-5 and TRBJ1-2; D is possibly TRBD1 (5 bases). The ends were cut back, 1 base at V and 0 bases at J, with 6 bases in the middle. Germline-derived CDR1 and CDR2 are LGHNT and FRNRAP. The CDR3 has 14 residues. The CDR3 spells CASGLEGANYGYTF. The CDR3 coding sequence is TGTGCTAGTGGTTTGGAAGGGGCTAACTATGGCTACACCTTC. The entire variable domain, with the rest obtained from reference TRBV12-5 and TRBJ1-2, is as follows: DARVTQTPRHKVTEMGQEVTMRCQPILGHNTVFWYRQTMMQGLELLAYFRNRAPLDDSGMPKDRFSAEMPDATLATLKIQPSEPRDSAVYFCASGLEGANYGYTFGSGTRLTVV.

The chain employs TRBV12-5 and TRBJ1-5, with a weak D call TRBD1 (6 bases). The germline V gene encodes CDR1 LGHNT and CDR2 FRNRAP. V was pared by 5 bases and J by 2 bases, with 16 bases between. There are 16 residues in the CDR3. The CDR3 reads CASGPPLQGRNQPQHF. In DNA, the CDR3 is TGTGCTAGTGGTCCGCCACTACAGGGACGCAATCAGCCCCAGCATTTT.

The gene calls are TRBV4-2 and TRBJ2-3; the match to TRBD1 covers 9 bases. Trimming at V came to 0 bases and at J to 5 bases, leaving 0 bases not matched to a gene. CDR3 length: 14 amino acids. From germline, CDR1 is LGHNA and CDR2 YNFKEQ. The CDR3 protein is CASSQEDRGDTQYF. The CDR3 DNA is TGTGCCAGCAGCCAAGAGGACAGGGGAGATACGCAGTATTTT.

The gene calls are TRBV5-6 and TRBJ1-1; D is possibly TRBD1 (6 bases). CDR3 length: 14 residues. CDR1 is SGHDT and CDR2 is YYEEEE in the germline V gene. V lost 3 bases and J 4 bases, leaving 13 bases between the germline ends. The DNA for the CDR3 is TGTGCCAGCAGCTACTCAGGGGTAAGCACTGAAGCTTTCTTT. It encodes CASSYSGVSTEAFF.

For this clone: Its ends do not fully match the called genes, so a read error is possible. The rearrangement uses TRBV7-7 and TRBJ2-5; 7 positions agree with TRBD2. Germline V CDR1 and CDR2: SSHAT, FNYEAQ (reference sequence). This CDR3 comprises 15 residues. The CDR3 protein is CASSPEGGSGETQYF. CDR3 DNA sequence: TGTGCTAGCAGCCCAGAAGGCGGGAGCGGTGAGACCCAGTACTTC.

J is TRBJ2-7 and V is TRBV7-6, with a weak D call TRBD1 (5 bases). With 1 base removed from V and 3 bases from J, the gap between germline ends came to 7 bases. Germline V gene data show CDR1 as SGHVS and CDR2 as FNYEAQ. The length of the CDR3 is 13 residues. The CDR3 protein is CASSLGTGYEQYF. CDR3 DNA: TGTGCCAGCAGCTTAGGCACAGGCTACGAGCAGTACTTC.

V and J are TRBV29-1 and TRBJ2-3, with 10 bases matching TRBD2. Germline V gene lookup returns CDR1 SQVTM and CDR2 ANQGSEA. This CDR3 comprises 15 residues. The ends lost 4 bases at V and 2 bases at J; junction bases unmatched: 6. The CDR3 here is CSVVLLAGATDTQYF. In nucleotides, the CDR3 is TGCAGCGTTGTCCTGCTAGCGGGGGCCACAGATACGCAGTATTTT.